This TCR beta chain was captured in a study of T cells in Graves' hyperthyroidism and ophthalmopathy. Study summary: Initial diagnosis, before any treatment, was when peripheral blood was collected. Study findings and constraints: Blood also held most thyroid clonotypes expanded beyond 0.001. The model's output predicted ophthalmopathy at a median of roughly seven months prior to onset.

PBMCs were obtained from roughly 10 ml fresh peripheral blood. This clonotype occurred many times. Antigen unknown. Amplified TCR beta CDR3 regions derived from RNA transcripts. First-round RT-PCR targeting the TCR CDR3 was performed with the HTBI primer set. TCRdb used MiXCR to reprocess the multiplex PCR reads, holding one entry per CDR3 protein. The data contain some 300,000 distinct CDR3 sequences, about an eighth of them singletons. The sequence came from a woman aged 25-40 years with Graves' hyperthyroidism that later progressed to Graves' ophthalmopathy. Sequenced input: blood.

CDR3 sequence: CASLRGRTDTQYF. The CDR3 DNA reads as TGTGCCAGCCTCCGGGGACGCACAGATACGCAGTATTTT. The J gene is TRBJ2-3, the V gene TRBV7-8; possibly TRBD1 or TRBD2 for D (5 bases each). This CDR3 is 13 amino acids long. In germline, CDR1 is SGHVS, CDR2 FQNEAQ. With 8 bases removed from V and 1 base from J, the gap between germline ends came to 10 bases.